The clone carrying this TCR beta chain was found once. The sample is drawn from a study of blood T cell repertoires in COVID-19. Whole-study context: Sample material is recorded as cDNA or gDNA derived from T cells, B-cell-depleted T cells, or PBMCs.

Participants, about 18 to 90 years old, spanned fewer than 30 US areas. Authors' methods: Using reference gene primer amplification, nucleated cell counts were estimated. Measured with immunoSEQ multiplex PCR; TCRdb has only the in-frame clones, and not every one. V and J calls and clone size are as listed in that table; D and trimming were resolved from the DNA. The table records some 48,000 clones, 70% to 80% of them present only once. CDR1 and CDR2 from the germline V gene are LNHDA and SQIVND (reference sequence). Between the trimmed V and J ends, which lost 3 bases and 7 bases, there was a span of 12 bases. The CDR3 is 13 amino acids.

This chain connects TRBV19 to TRBJ1-1; tentative D call: TRBD1 (5 bases). The specimen sequenced was PBMCs or T cells enriched from blood (not recorded which). This TCR came from a woman aged 45-60 years with acute COVID-19. The CDR3: CASSIGQGIEAFF. Written as DNA, the CDR3 is TGTGCCAGTAGTATCGGGCAGGGTATTGAAGCTTTCTTT.